This T cell receptor (beta chain) was retrieved from a study of T cell changes during pregnancy in multiple sclerosis. The CDR3 sequence is 16 residues long. Germline V gene data show CDR1 as SGHTA and CDR2 as FQGTGA. Trimming removed 4 bases from V and 1 base from J; junction bases left unmatched: 7. Sequencing was performed with immunoSEQ multiplex PCR; in TCRdb, only in-frame clones are kept and a portion is missing. The table records around 50,000 clones, roughly nine tenths of them present only once. The source is a female donor with multiple sclerosis, enrolled in a pregnancy study. Sample: CD4+ T cells from peripheral blood mononuclear cells, taken in the second trimester of pregnancy. The rearrangement uses TRBV7-3 and TRBJ2-1; 7 bases fit TRBD1. CDR3 DNA: TGTGCCAGCAGCTCCCTCCCGGGACAGTCCTACAATGAGCAGTTCTTC. Its translation is CASSSLPGQSYNEQFF.